A selection of T cell receptor beta chains follows, all from one sample in a study of post-analysis software for immune sequencing data. In TCRdb, the PCR reads were re-called with MiXCR into one record per CDR3 protein. Of around 770,000 distinct CDR3 sequences listed, 35% to 55% are singletons. Sequenced sample: blood. Every receptor here comes from a girl aged 10-17 years with multiple sclerosis. Both conserved end residues are part of each CDR3. D genes are given only for firm matches. Clone size is not always given. Where it is, it says once, few, many or a class for expanded clones.

V: TRBV7-9
size: .
D: TRBD2
J: TRBJ2-7
CDR3: CASSQRQREGQGEQYF
DNA: TGTGCCAGCAGCCAGCGTCAGCGGGAGGGCCAAGGGGAGCAGTACTTC

V: TRBV29-1
size: few
D: .
J: TRBJ2-2
CDR3: CSAGSNTGELFF
DNA: TGCAGCGCTGGTTCGAACACCGGGGAGCTGTTTTTT

V: TRBV27
size: few
D: TRBD1
J: TRBJ1-2
CDR3: CASKRTGEDYGYTF
DNA: TGTGCCAGCAAGCGGACAGGGGAGGACTATGGCTACACCTTC

V: TRBV3-1
size: .
D: TRBD2
J: TRBJ2-1
CDR3: CASSQARRERTRQFF
DNA: TGTGCCAGCAGCCAGGCCCGGCGGGAGAGGACACGACAGTTCTTC

V: TRBV24-1
size: few
D: .
J: TRBJ2-1
CDR3: CATSDLGPFDEQFF
DNA: TGTGCCACCAGTGATTTGGGTCCTTTCGATGAGCAGTTCTTC

V: TRBV6-5
size: few
D: TRBD2
J: TRBJ2-7
CDR3: CASSLGTSGVYEQYF
DNA: TGTGCCAGCAGTTTGGGGACTAGCGGGGTTTACGAGCAGTACTTC

V: TRBV12-3/TRBV12-4
size: .
D: TRBD2
J: TRBJ2-4
CDR3: CASREAGGAKNIQYF
DNA: TGTGCCAGCAGGGAGGCGGGAGGAGCCAAAAACATTCAGTACTTC

V: TRBV3-1
size: .
D: .
J: TRBJ1-6
CDR3: CASSPLAGSGSPLHF
DNA: TGTGCCAGTAGCCCATTGGCAGGGTCTGGGTCACCCCTCCACTTT

V: TRBV3-1
size: .
D: .
J: TRBJ1-2
CDR3: CASSQDRTGWSGYTF
DNA: TGTGCCAGCAGCCAAGATCGGACGGGCTGGAGTGGCTACACCTTC

V: TRBV11-2
size: .
D: TRBD2
J: TRBJ2-5
CDR3: CASSLDEGTSPIRETQYF
DNA: TGTGCCAGCAGCTTAGATGAAGGGACTAGCCCTATTAGGGAGACCCAGTACTTC

V: TRBV6-5
size: .
D: .
J: TRBJ2-7
CDR3: CASSPRWGWPSYEQYF
DNA: TGTGCCAGCAGTCCCCGCTGGGGCTGGCCATCCTACGAGCAGTACTTC

V: TRBV3-1
size: .
D: .
J: TRBJ2-3
CDR3: CASSQIDSSGPQYF
DNA: TGTGCCAGCAGCCAAATCGATAGCTCTGGGCCGCAGTATTTT

V: TRBV29-1
size: few
D: .
J: TRBJ1-5
CDR3: CSVTQGMAQPQHF
DNA: TGCAGCGTTACCCAGGGTATGGCTCAGCCCCAGCATTTT

V: TRBV29-1
size: .
D: .
J: TRBJ2-5
CDR3: CSVGDGPWETQYF
DNA: TGCAGCGTTGGAGACGGGCCGTGGGAGACCCAGTACTTC

V: TRBV5-6
size: .
D: .
J: TRBJ1-2
CDR3: CASSLTLAVEYGYTF
DNA: TGTGCCAGCAGCTTGACTTTAGCAGTGGAGTATGGCTACACCTTC

V: TRBV20-1
size: .
D: TRBD2
J: TRBJ2-3
CDR3: CSAPVAGHTDTQYF
DNA: TGCAGTGCTCCGGTAGCGGGGCACACAGATACGCAGTATTTT

V: TRBV7-6
size: .
D: TRBD1
J: TRBJ1-2
CDR3: CASSLRGDRAEGYTF
DNA: TGTGCCAGCAGCTTAAGAGGGGACAGGGCAGAGGGCTACACCTTC

V: TRBV12-5
size: .
D: .
J: TRBJ2-1
CDR3: CASGLGGGTLEQFF
DNA: TGTGCTAGTGGTTTGGGAGGGGGGACCTTGGAGCAGTTCTTC

V: TRBV28
size: few
D: .
J: TRBJ2-1
CDR3: CASSFRRGGQSSYNEQFF
DNA: TGTGCCAGCAGTTTCCGTCGGGGCGGACAGAGCTCCTACAATGAGCAGTTCTTC

V: TRBV20-1
size: .
D: .
J: TRBJ2-7
CDR3: CSALLAGQGLDEQYF
DNA: TGCAGTGCCCTCCTGGCGGGACAAGGTCTCGACGAGCAGTACTTC

V: TRBV25-1
size: .
D: .
J: TRBJ2-7
CDR3: CASSRTATYEQYF
DNA: TGTGCCAGCTCTAGGACCGCTACCTACGAGCAGTACTTC

V: TRBV6-5
size: .
D: TRBD2
J: TRBJ2-7
CDR3: CASSYGLGGRGEQYF
DNA: TGTGCCAGCAGTTACGGCTTGGGCGGGAGGGGCGAGCAGTACTTC

V: TRBV7-9
size: .
D: .
J: TRBJ2-5
CDR3: CASSPLAGWETQYF
DNA: TGTGCCAGCAGCCCCCTTGCAGGATGGGAGACCCAGTACTTC

V: TRBV12-3/TRBV12-4
size: .
D: .
J: TRBJ2-2
CDR3: CASKRQTTGELFF
DNA: TGTGCCAGCAAACGACAGACCACCGGGGAGCTGTTTTTT

V: TRBV20-1
size: many
D: .
J: TRBJ1-2
CDR3: CSASIPGQWGYTF
DNA: TGCAGTGCATCCATTCCGGGACAATGGGGCTACACCTTC

V: TRBV2
size: .
D: .
J: TRBJ1-2
CDR3: CASSDVGGRNGYTF
DNA: TGTGCCAGCAGTGATGTGGGCGGGAGAAATGGCTACACCTTC

V: TRBV20-1
size: .
D: TRBD2
J: TRBJ2-6
CDR3: CSVLHLRGSGANVLTF
DNA: TGCAGTGTTCTACACTTGCGGGGGTCTGGGGCCAACGTCCTGACTTTC

V: TRBV10-3
size: few
D: TRBD1
J: TRBJ2-7
CDR3: CAISVGTGIIHEQYF
DNA: TGTGCCATCAGTGTAGGGACAGGGATCATCCACGAGCAGTACTTC

V: TRBV10-3
size: few
D: .
J: TRBJ1-5
CDR3: CAISDRGSQPQHF
DNA: TGTGCCATCAGTGACAGGGGAAGTCAGCCCCAGCATTTT